This TCR beta chain was sequenced for a study of CD8+ T cells in alopecia areata. Whole-study results and caveats: Sharing of TCR sequences between patients (possibly for HLA-related reasons) was less clear than in mice.

Trimming removed 1 base from V and 8 bases from J, with 20 bases in between. In germline, CDR1 is SEHNR, CDR2 FQNEAQ (reference sequence). The CDR3 runs 16 residues. Regarding this clone: Its target is unknown.

Documented treatment: oral pan-JAK inhibitor, 5-10 mg twice daily. Alopecia areata patients had lesional scalp punch biopsies and peripheral blood taken from them. TCR sequencing used cDNA made by reverse transcription of extracted RNA. The repertoire was sequenced with immunoSEQ multiplex PCR; TCRdb's copy has only in-frame clones and lacks some. The sample carries 120,000 to 150,000 clones, 86% recorded once. The TCR was taken from a human donor with alopecia areata. The gene calls are TRBV7-9 and TRBJ1-2, with D hard to call. This specimen was CD8+ T cells sorted from blood, taken at week 4, from a patient treated with tofacitinib. This CDR3 is CASSLEERILTGGYTF. CDR3 sequence (DNA): TGTGCCAGCAGCTTAGAGGAACGGATCTTAACCGGGGGCTACACCTTC.